A single sample is the source of the 6 T cell receptor beta chains below, sequenced in a study of T cell repertoires in cytomegalovirus infection. From the reads, TCRdb called clonotypes with MiXCR, one entry per CDR3 protein. The table records around 750,000 distinct CDR3 sequences, 32% of them present only once. Which antigens these TCRs recognize remains unknown. The sequencing here drew on cultured CD8+ T cells from PBMCs, taken from culture after CMV antigen stimulation. The origin of the receptors is a human donor in good health (CMV status not recorded). Some clones in this sample may be carry-over from other donors' samples.

V gene TRBV2 combines with J gene TRBJ1-2; no firm D call. Germline-derived CDR1 and CDR2 are SNHLY and FYNNEI. This CDR3 region has 18 residues. The V end was cut by 3 bases, the J end by 1 base, with 21 bases between. The DNA for the CDR3 is TGTGCCAGCAGTGATGTGGAGAAAACACCCTCGGATAACTATGGCTACACCTTC. This sequence encodes CASSDVEKTPSDNYGYTF.

This clonotype has more than one count but fewer than ten. Being one base from a much bigger clone, this may be a read error. This chain links TRBV3-1 with TRBJ1-3; possible D gene TRBD1, 5 bases. Germline CDR1 LGHDT, CDR2 YNNKEL (reference sequence). The CDR3 length is 15 residues. CDR3 in DNA: TGTACCAGCAGCCAAGTAGGACGCAGGGTAGACACCATATATTTT. This encodes CTSSQVGRRVDTIYF.

The V and J genes are TRBV12-3 or TRBV12-4 and TRBJ2-1; TRBD1 matches 8 bases. The V gene end was trimmed by 6 bases and the J gene end by 4 bases; junction bases not matched to a gene: 8. There are 15 residues in the CDR3. Here the CDR3 DNA reads TGTGCCAGCAGCTTCCAGACAGGGGTTTACAATGAGCAGTTCTTC. It yields the protein CASSFQTGVYNEQFF.

This clonotype was found many times. The chain is built from TRBV7-6 and TRBJ2-5; 10 bases map to TRBD2. CDR1 and CDR2 from the germline V gene are SGHVS and FNYEAQ. This CDR3 has 17 amino acids. Trimming removed 5 bases from V and 0 bases from J; junction bases left unmatched: 9. The CDR3 protein is CASSQRASGGDQETQYF. The CDR3 DNA sequence: TGTGCCAGCAGCCAGCGGGCTAGCGGGGGAGACCAAGAGACCCAGTACTTC. Full variable domain (rest looked up from reference TRBV7-6 and TRBJ2-5): GAGVSQSPRYKVTKRGQDVALRCDPISGHVSLYWYRQALGQGPEFLTYFNYEAQQDKSGLPNDRFSAERPEGSISTLTIQRTEQRDSAMYRCASSQRASGGDQETQYFGPGTRLLVL.

In its sample, this clonotype was seen a few times. This chain connects TRBV7-9 to TRBJ2-3, with D unclear. Germline values: CDR1 SEHNR, CDR2 FQNEAQ (reference sequence). The CDR3 sequence is 14 residues long. V was trimmed by 5 bases and J by 3 bases, leaving 12 bases between them. The CDR3 region has the DNA TGTGCCAGCAGCCACCGGACGGAGACAGATACGCAGTATTTT. This sequence encodes CASSHRTETDTQYF.

The chain combines TRBV5-4 with TRBJ2-7, with D possibly matching TRBD1 (5 bases). This CDR3 has 14 residues. V was trimmed by 3 bases and J by 2 bases, leaving 12 bases between them. Germline lookup yields CDR1 SGHNT and CDR2 YYREEE (reference sequence). The CDR3 region has the DNA TGTGCCAGCAGCTCACCGACAGAACCCTACGAGCAGTACTTC. As protein: CASSSPTEPYEQYF. Together with reference TRBV5-4 and TRBJ2-7, the CDR3 gives the full variable domain: ETGVTQSPTHLIKTRGQQVTLRCSSQSGHNTVSWYQQALGQGPQFIFQYYREEENGRGNFPPRFSGLQFPNYSSELNVNALELDDSALYLCASSSPTEPYEQYFGPGTRLTVT.